These 19 T cell receptor beta chains were all obtained from the same sample, sequenced in a study of PD-L1 blockade in urothelial cancer. TCRdb's table, derived via immunoSEQ multiplex PCR, lists solely in-frame clones and lacks some. This table holds some 51,000 clones, more than 70% found once. This sample's time point: peripheral blood 6 weeks after treatment start. Sequencing used PBMCs, obtained around atezolizumab (anti-PD-L1) treatment. The receptors shown here come from a man aged 55 to 70 with urothelial cancer.

The rearrangement links TRBV27 to TRBJ1-1; D is uncertain. V was clipped by 5 bases and J by 5 bases, with 12 bases between them. The CDR3 extends over 13 amino acids. CDR1 and CDR2 from the germline V gene are MNHEY and SMNVEV (reference sequence). CDR3 sequence reads: CASSIGRGTEAFF. CDR3 nucleotides: TGTGCCAGCAGTATCGGGAGAGGGACTGAAGCTTTCTTT.

The CDR3 bases are TGTGCCAGCTCACTGGACAGGGTCGAGCAGTACTTC. Its translation: CASSLDRVEQYF. J is TRBJ2-7 and V is TRBV18, with 8 bases aligning to TRBD1. The length of the CDR3 is 12 residues. V was pared by 4 bases and J by 6 bases, with 2 bases of the junction left unmatched. The V gene's germline CDR1 is KGHSH and CDR2 LQKENI.

The chain has TRBV28 and TRBJ2-7, with TRBD2 matching over 8 bases. This CDR3 contains 15 residues. Trimming cost V 10 bases and J 3 bases; bases outside gene matches: 14. Germline V gives CDR1 MDHEN, CDR2 SYDVKM. The CDR3 DNA reads TGTGCCACCAACGGGGGGGCCACACTCAACTACGAGCAGTACTTC. This gives the protein CATNGGATLNYEQYF.

V is TRBV7-9 and J is TRBJ2-7, with a possible D match to TRBD1 (7 bases). With 1 base removed from V and 4 bases from J, the gap between germline ends came to 17 bases. Looked up from germline, CDR1 is SEHNR and CDR2 is FQNEAQ (reference sequence). The CDR3 is 16 amino acids. The CDR3 here is CASSLVRAGQIYEQYF. As DNA, the CDR3 is TGTGCCAGCAGCTTAGTGAGGGCGGGACAGATTTACGAGCAGTACTTC. Together with reference TRBV7-9 and TRBJ2-7, the CDR3 gives the full variable domain: DTGVSQNPRHKITKRGQNVTFRCDPISEHNRLYWYRQTLGQGPEFLTYFQNEAQLEKSRLLSDRFSAERPKGSFSTLEIQRTEQGDSAMYLCASSLVRAGQIYEQYFGPGTRLTVT.

The rearrangement joins TRBV6-1 to TRBJ2-3; possible D gene TRBD2, 5 bases. The CDR3 is 15 residues long. V shed 1 base and J shed 4 bases, with 12 bases lying between them. Germline CDR1 reads MNHNS; CDR2 reads SASEGT. In DNA form, the CDR3 reads TGTGCCAGCAGTGAAGTGATGGGTAGCGCAGATACGCAGTATTTT. It yields the protein CASSEVMGSADTQYF.

The sample holds one count of this clone. The chain couples TRBV7-3 to TRBJ2-5; TRBD2 might be the D (6 bases). Germline V gene data show CDR1 as SGHTA and CDR2 as FQGTGA. V gave up 5 bases and J gave up 1 base, with 8 bases separating them. This CDR3 has 13 residues. Written as DNA, the CDR3 is TGTGCCAGCAGCCGAGCGGGCCAAGAGACCCAGTACTTC. Protein product: CASSRAGQETQYF. The whole variable domain, remainder taken from reference TRBV7-3 and TRBJ2-5, is GAGVSQTPSNKVTEKGKYVELRCDPISGHTALYWYRQSLGQGPEFLIYFQGTGAADDSGLPNDRFFAVRPEGSVSTLKIQRTERGDSAVYLCASSRAGQETQYFGPGTRLLVL.

The chain couples TRBV5-5 to TRBJ2-5; 7 nucleotides agree with TRBD2. Trimming at V came to 3 bases and at J to 4 bases, leaving 12 bases not matched to a gene. CDR3 length: 16 residues. The germline CDR1 and CDR2 sequences are SGHKS and YYEKEE (reference sequence). DNA for the CDR3: TGTGCCAGCAGCTCGAGTGGGGCGGGAGTCCGAGAGACCCAGTACTTC. Protein sequence: CASSSSGAGVRETQYF.

CDR3 nucleotide sequence: TGCGCCAGCACCAGCTTGGGTGGGGGGGACACTGAAGCTTTCTTT. Amino acid sequence: CASTSLGGGDTEAFF. The chain recombines TRBV5-1 with TRBJ1-1, with TRBD1 as a possible D gene (5 bases). The V and J ends lost 6 bases and 3 bases respectively, with 18 bases between them. Germline-derived CDR1 and CDR2 are SGHRS and YFSETQ. CDR3 length equals 15 residues.

The count of this clone is one. This rearrangement joins TRBV6-5 to TRBJ2-1; 10 bases line up with TRBD2. Germline V gene data show CDR1 as MNHEY and CDR2 as SVGAGI. This CDR3 is built from 15 residues. Germline trimming cut 4 bases from V and 3 bases from J; bases unmatched to any gene: 3. CDR3 sequence (DNA): TGTGCCAGCAGTTTGAGCGGGGGGGTCTACAATGAGCAGTTCTTC. Translated: CASSLSGGVYNEQFF.

This sequence joins TRBV19 and TRBJ2-1; 11 bases fit TRBD2. The V gene's germline CDR1 is LNHDA and CDR2 SQIVND (reference sequence). The CDR3 totals 15 residues. The V segment lost 6 bases and the J segment 7 bases; nucleotides outside the gene matches: 8. Written as DNA, the CDR3 is TGTGCCAGTAGGCGAACTAGCGGGAGTCGTAATGAGCAGTTCTTC. Residues: CASRRTSGSRNEQFF.

The chain combines TRBV10-3 with TRBJ2-7, with 8 nucleotides matching TRBD1. The CDR3 is made up of 14 amino acids. Germline V gives CDR1 ENHRY, CDR2 SYGVKD. V shed 7 bases, J shed 6 bases, and the junction held 11 bases outside the gene matches. CDR3 region: CAIKPDQGASEQYF. DNA for the CDR3: TGTGCCATCAAACCCGACCAGGGGGCGAGCGAGCAGTACTTC.

This chain joins TRBV6-5 and TRBJ2-1; 7 nucleotides agree with TRBD1. Trimming removed 6 bases from V and 5 bases from J; junction bases left unmatched: 7. There are 14 residues in the CDR3. The germline V gene encodes CDR1 MNHEY and CDR2 SVGAGI. The CDR3 DNA reads as TGTGCCAGCAGGCTCCTAGGACAGGACAATGAGCAGTTCTTC. As protein: CASRLLGQDNEQFF.

Here the CDR3 reads CASSSSQGRGGYTF. CDR3 coding DNA: TGTGCCAGCAGCTCGTCACAGGGAAGGGGTGGCTACACCTTC. The chain recombines TRBV7-2 with TRBJ1-2; D perhaps matches TRBD1 (6 bases). CDR1 and CDR2 (germline): SGHTA, FQGNSA. Trimming pared 4 bases from V and 7 bases from J, leaving 16 bases between. This CDR3 contains 14 residues. The full variable domain, in which reference TRBV7-2 and TRBJ1-2 provide the parts outside the CDR3, is GAGVSQSPSNKVTEKGKDVELRCDPISGHTALYWYRQSLGQGLEFLIYFQGNSAPDKSGLPSDRFSAERTGGSVSTLTIQRTQQEDSAVYLCASSSSQGRGGYTFGSGTRLTVV.

This chain connects TRBV29-1 to TRBJ2-5; 11 bases line up with TRBD1. V was pared by 7 bases and J by 10 bases, with 11 bases of the junction left unmatched. The CDR3 runs 13 residues. Germline V CDR1 and CDR2: SQVTM, ANQGSEA. Here the CDR3 DNA reads TGCAGCGCTGAGGCAGGGACAGGGGGGTACCAGTACTTC. Translated, it gives CSAEAGTGGYQYF.

The chain joins TRBV18 to TRBJ2-4; weak D call: TRBD2 (5 bases). The germline V gene has CDR1 KGHSH and CDR2 LQKENI. Trimming took off 5 bases at V and 0 bases at J, with 11 bases between the two ends. The CDR3 is 15 residues long. CDR3 residues: CASSAAALAKNIQYF. The CDR3 DNA sequence: TGTGCCAGCTCAGCAGCGGCTCTAGCCAAAAACATTCAGTACTTC.

This chain uses TRBV28 with TRBJ1-1, with D uncertain. Between the trimmed V and J ends, which lost 3 bases and 1 base, there was a span of 3 bases. This CDR3 spans 12 amino acids. The germline gives CDR1 MDHEN, CDR2 SYDVKM. This CDR3 is CASSFGNTEAFF. The CDR3 DNA is TGTGCCAGCAGTTTCGGGAACACTGAAGCTTTCTTT.

The chain links TRBV7-2 to TRBJ2-5, with 16 bases aligning to TRBD2. The germline V gene encodes CDR1 SGHTA and CDR2 FQGNSA. V was clipped by 4 bases and J by 5 bases; unmatched bases: 10. The length of the CDR3 is 18 residues. The CDR3 DNA reads as TGTGCCAGCAGCTCCCCGGGACTAGCGGGAGGGGCCGGGGAGACCCAGTACTTC. It encodes CASSSPGLAGGAGETQYF.

The chain carries TRBV7-7 and TRBJ2-7; 10 bases fit TRBD2. The V and J ends lost 5 bases and 6 bases, in that order; junction bases with no gene match: 10. Germline CDR1 is SSHAT and CDR2 is FNYEAQ (reference sequence). CDR3 length: 15 amino acids. The CDR3, as DNA: TGTGCCAGCAGCGAGTCTAGCGGGAGTCTCTCCGAGCAGTACTTC. This encodes CASSESSGSLSEQYF.

The chain combines TRBV5-5 with TRBJ2-2; TRBD2 matches 8 bases. V was clipped by 6 bases and J by 3 bases; unmatched bases: 4. Looked up from germline, CDR1 is SGHKS and CDR2 is YYEKEE (reference sequence). The CDR3 runs to 14 residues. CDR3 amino acids: CASNIGRDTGELFF. CDR3 coding DNA: TGTGCCAGCAACATCGGGAGGGACACCGGGGAGCTGTTTTTT.